This T cell receptor (beta chain) was sequenced in a study of beta chain features in type 1 diabetes. The wider study: Healthy donors resembled patients in age, gender and cell yields. Broader study findings: Shorter TCRB CDR3s, moderately but significantly so, were found in Type 1 diabetes patients in all four CD4+ subsets.

Sequenced material consisted of expressed TCRB transcripts (all of the isolated RNA was reverse transcribed). Sequenced by immunoSEQ multiplex PCR; TCRdb stores in-frame clones only, minus some. Of about 25,000 clones in the sample, 40% to 60% were seen once. Each of the CD4+ naive, central memory, regulatory and stem cell-like memory populations was sorted via CD45RO/CCR7/CD25/CD127/CD95/CD27. V dropped 0 bases and J dropped 5; count of bases not matched to a gene: 9. The germline gives CDR1 GTSNPN, CDR2 SVGIG (reference sequence). The CDR3 runs to 17 residues. This clone was recorded a few times. Its antigen is not known.

The sample comprised stem cell memory CD4+ T cells from blood. This clonotype was obtained from a man aged 25-40 years with type 1 diabetes. The rearrangement links TRBV30 to TRBJ2-5; 13 bases agree with TRBD2. The CDR3 is CAWSVQVGLAGRETQYF. DNA of the CDR3: TGTGCCTGGAGTGTACAAGTGGGACTAGCGGGACGGGAGACCCAGTACTTC.